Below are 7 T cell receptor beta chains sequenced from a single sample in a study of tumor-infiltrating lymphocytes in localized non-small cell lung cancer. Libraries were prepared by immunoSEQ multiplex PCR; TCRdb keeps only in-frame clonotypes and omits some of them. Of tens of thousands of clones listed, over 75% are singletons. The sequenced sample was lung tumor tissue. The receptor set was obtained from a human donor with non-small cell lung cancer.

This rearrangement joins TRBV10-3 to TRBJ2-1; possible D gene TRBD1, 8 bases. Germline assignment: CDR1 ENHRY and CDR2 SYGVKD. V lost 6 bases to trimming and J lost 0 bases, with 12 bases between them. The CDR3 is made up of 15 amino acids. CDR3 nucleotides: TGTGCCATCAGAACAGGGGGGGGCTCCTACAATGAGCAGTTCTTC. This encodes CAIRTGGGSYNEQFF.

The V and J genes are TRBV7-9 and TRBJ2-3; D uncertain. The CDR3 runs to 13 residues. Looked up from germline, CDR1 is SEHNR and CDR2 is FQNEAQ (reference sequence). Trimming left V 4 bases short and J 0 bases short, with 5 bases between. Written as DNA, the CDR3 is TGTGCCAGCAGCTCCTTTAGCACAGATACGCAGTATTTT. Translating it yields CASSSFSTDTQYF.

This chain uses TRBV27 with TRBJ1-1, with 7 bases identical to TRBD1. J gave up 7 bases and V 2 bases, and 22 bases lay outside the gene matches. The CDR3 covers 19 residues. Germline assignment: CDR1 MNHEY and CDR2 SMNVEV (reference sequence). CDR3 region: CASSLEGAGRGRRFVEAFF. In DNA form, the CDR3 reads TGTGCCAGCAGTTTAGAAGGGGCTGGTAGGGGGCGAAGGTTTGTTGAAGCTTTCTTT.

The CDR3 nucleotides are TGTGCCAGCAGCTTACGATTCGGACAGGCGGACTCTGGAAACACCATATATTTT. Protein sequence: CASSLRFGQADSGNTIYF. V usage is TRBV11-2 and J usage is TRBJ1-3, with 7 bases that match TRBD1. Per the germline V gene, CDR1 is SGHAT and CDR2 is FQNNGV. The CDR3 contains 18 residues. Losses at the gene ends were 2 bases for V and 0 bases for J; bases not matched to a gene: 10.

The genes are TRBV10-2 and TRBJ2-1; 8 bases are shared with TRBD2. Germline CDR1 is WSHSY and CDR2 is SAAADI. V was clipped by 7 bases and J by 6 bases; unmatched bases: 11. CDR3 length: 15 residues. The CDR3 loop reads CASKNPGGRSNEQFF. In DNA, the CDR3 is TGCGCCAGCAAAAACCCGGGGGGGCGGAGCAATGAGCAGTTCTTC.

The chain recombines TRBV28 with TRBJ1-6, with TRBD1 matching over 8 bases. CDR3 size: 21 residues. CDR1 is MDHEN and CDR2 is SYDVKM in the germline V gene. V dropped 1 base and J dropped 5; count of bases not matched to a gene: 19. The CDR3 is CASSLYSGTGRLSFNNSPLHF. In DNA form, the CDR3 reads TGTGCCAGCAGTTTATATTCCGGGACAGGCCGACTCTCTTTTAATAATTCACCCCTCCACTTT.

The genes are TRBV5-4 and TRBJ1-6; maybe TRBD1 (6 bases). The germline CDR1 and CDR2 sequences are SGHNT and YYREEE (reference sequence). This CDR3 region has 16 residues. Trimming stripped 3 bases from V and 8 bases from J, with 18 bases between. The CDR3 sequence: CASSSPVGQRDSPLHF. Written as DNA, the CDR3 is TGTGCCAGCAGCTCTCCAGTTGGACAGAGGGATTCACCCCTCCACTTT.